This TCR beta chain was retrieved from a study of blood T cell repertoires in COVID-19. Study-level information: Material from acute and convalescent COVID-19 was sourced from the United States, Italy and Spain. Nucleic acid was either cDNA or gDNA, and it came from T cells, B-cell-depleted T cells, or PBMCs.

Per the study methods: Amplification of reference gene primers provided the estimated nucleated cell counts. The repertoire was sequenced with immunoSEQ multiplex PCR; TCRdb's copy has only in-frame clones and lacks some. V, J and clone size reflect that table, while D and trimming were determined from the DNA. This sample has about 90,000 clones, with over 70% found just once. Sequencing input: peripheral blood. The clonotype originates from an elderly man with active or convalescent COVID-19.

The CDR3 sequence is CASSFQGANYGYTF. The CDR3 bases are TGTGCCAGCAGTTTCCAGGGGGCAAACTATGGCTACACCTTC. The chain joins TRBV28 to TRBJ1-2; 8 bases agree with TRBD1. V shed 3 bases and J 2 bases; nucleotides not matched to a gene: 2. The germline V gene has CDR1 MDHEN and CDR2 SYDVKM. The length of the CDR3 is 14 residues.